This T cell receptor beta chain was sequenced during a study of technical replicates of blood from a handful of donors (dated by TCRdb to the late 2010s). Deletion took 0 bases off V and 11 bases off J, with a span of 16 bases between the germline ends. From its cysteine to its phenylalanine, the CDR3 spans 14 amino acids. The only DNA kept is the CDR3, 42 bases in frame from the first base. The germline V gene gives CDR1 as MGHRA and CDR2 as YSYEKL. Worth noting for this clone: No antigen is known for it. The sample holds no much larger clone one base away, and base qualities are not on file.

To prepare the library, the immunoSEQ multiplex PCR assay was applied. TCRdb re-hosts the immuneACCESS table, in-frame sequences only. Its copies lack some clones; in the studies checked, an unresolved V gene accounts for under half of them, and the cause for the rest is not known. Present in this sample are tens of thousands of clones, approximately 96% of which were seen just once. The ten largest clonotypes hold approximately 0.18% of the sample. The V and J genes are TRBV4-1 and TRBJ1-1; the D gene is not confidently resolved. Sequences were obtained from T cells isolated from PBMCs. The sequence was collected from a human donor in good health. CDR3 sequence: CASSQEVQPPGAFF. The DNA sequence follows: TGCGCCAGCAGCCAAGAGGTCCAGCCTCCGGGGGCTTTCTTT.